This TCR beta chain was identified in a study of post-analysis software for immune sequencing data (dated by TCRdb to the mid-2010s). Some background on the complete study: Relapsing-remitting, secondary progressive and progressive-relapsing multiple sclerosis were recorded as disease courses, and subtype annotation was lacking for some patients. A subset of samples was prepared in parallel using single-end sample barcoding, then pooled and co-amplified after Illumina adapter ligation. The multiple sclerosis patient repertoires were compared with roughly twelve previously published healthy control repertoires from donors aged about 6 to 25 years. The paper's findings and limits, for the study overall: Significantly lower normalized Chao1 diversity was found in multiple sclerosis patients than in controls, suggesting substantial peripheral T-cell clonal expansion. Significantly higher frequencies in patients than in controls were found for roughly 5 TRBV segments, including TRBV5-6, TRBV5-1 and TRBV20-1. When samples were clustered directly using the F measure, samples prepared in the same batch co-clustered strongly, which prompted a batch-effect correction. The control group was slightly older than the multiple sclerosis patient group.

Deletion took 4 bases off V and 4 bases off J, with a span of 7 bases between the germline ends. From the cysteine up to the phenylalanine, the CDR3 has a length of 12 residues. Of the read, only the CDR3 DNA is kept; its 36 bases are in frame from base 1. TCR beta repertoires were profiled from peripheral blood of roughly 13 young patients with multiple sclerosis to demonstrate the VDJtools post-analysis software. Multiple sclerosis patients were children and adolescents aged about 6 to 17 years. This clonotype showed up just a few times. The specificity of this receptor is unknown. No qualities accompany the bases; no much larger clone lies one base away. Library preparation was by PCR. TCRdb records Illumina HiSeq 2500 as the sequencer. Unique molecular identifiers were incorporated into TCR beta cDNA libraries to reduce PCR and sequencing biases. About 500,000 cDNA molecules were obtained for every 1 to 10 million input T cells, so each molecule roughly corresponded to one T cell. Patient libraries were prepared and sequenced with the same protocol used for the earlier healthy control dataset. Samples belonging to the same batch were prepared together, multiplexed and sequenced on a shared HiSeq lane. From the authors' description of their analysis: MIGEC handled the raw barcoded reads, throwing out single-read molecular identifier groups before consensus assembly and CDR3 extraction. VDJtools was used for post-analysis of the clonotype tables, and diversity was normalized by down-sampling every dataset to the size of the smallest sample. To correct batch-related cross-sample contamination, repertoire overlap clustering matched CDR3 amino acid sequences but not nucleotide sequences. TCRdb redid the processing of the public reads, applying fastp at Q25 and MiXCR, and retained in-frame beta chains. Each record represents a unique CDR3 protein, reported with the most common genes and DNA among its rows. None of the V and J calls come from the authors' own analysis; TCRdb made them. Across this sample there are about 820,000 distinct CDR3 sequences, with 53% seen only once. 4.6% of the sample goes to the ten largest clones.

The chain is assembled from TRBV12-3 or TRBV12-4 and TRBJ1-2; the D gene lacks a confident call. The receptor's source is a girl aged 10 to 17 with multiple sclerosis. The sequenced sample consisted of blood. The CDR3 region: CASSYESYGYTF. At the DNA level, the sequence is TGTGCCAGCAGTTATGAGTCCTATGGCTACACCTTC.